These 20 T cell receptor beta chains came from one sample sequenced in a study of cytomegalovirus exposure and HLA in healthy donors. PCR used 60 Vbeta primers and 13 Jbeta primers. Produced via immunoSEQ multiplex PCR; TCRdb's table is partial and in-frame only. The data contain over 200,000 clones, approximately 84% of them singletons. The specimen sequenced was PBMCs. The receptors come from a woman in her thirties or forties in good health and CMV-seronegative.

The chain is built from TRBV5-8 and TRBJ2-7; D is perhaps TRBD2 (6 bases). Germline loops: CDR1 SGHTS, CDR2 YDEGEE. The CDR3 spans 14 residues. V lost 7 bases to trimming and J lost 3 bases, with 17 bases between them. The CDR3 protein is CASLGRGSVYEQYF. The CDR3 DNA sequence: TGTGCCAGCTTGGGGCGGGGTTCGGTCTACGAGCAGTACTTC.

The chain is built from TRBV7-3 and TRBJ2-5; D is perhaps TRBD1 (6 bases). Between the trimmed V and J ends, which lost 1 base and 1 base, there was a span of 13 bases. The CDR3 covers 16 residues. Germline CDR1 is SGHTA and CDR2 is FQGTGA. Written as DNA, the CDR3 is TGTGCCAGCAGCTTAAAGGGGGACGGACGCCAAGAGACCCAGTACTTC. This gives the protein CASSLKGDGRQETQYF.

The V call is TRBV28, the J call TRBJ1-1, with TRBD1 matching 8 bases. This CDR3 region has 14 residues. The trim removed 6 bases at V and 2 bases at J, leaving 5 bases unmatched. CDR1 is MDHEN, CDR2 SYDVKM, per germline. The CDR3 loop is CASRETGVNTEAFF. The DNA of the CDR3 is TGTGCCAGCAGGGAGACAGGGGTAAACACTGAAGCTTTCTTT.

The rearrangement joins TRBV6-1 to TRBJ2-7, with a tentative D call TRBD2 (5 bases). CDR1 MNHNS and CDR2 SASEGT come from the germline V gene. This CDR3 contains 13 residues. V lost 5 bases and J 3 bases, leaving 11 bases between the germline ends. The CDR3: CASSSGNNYEQYF. The CDR3 DNA sequence: TGTGCCAGCAGTTCGGGAAACAACTACGAGCAGTACTTC.

For the CDR3, the DNA is TGTGCCAGCAGCCAAACACTCCGGATTGGGGCCACTGAAGCTTTCTTT. Protein sequence: CASSQTLRIGATEAFF. This rearrangement joins TRBV5-5 to TRBJ1-1, with D maybe TRBD1 (5 bases). Germline values: CDR1 SGHKS, CDR2 YYEKEE (reference sequence). V lost 4 bases and J 4 bases, leaving 20 bases between the germline ends. This CDR3 is 16 amino acids long.

This chain links TRBV15 with TRBJ2-2; 7 bases agree with TRBD1. Germline trimming cut 3 bases from V and 4 bases from J; bases unmatched to any gene: 11. Germline V CDR1 and CDR2: LNHNV, YYDKDF (reference sequence). This CDR3 region has 17 residues. CDR3 sequence reads: CATSRNRDSMATGELFF. The DNA of the CDR3 is TGTGCCACCAGCAGGAATAGGGACAGCATGGCCACCGGGGAGCTGTTTTTT.

The rearrangement uses TRBV6-5 and TRBJ1-2; D is uncertain. Germline-derived CDR1 and CDR2 are MNHEY and SVGAGI. CDR3 length equals 14 residues. The germline V and J ends were trimmed by 10 bases and 7 bases, with 22 bases remaining between them. The CDR3 here is CATRPAAAPGGYTF. Written as DNA, the CDR3 is TGTGCCACCCGGCCGGCCGCCGCCCCGGGTGGCTACACCTTC.

This clone came up once. The rearrangement uses TRBV7-9 and TRBJ1-2; tentatively, D is TRBD1 (6 bases). V was trimmed by 5 bases and J by 2 bases, leaving 15 bases between them. Germline-derived CDR1 and CDR2 are SEHNR and FQNEAQ (reference sequence). The CDR3 sequence is 15 residues long. In DNA, the CDR3 is TGTGCCAGCAGCCCCCTTGGGACACTGAACTATGGCTACACCTTC. Its protein product is CASSPLGTLNYGYTF. Combining the CDR3 with reference TRBV7-9 and TRBJ1-2 gives the whole variable domain DTGVSQNPRHKITKRGQNVTFRCDPISEHNRLYWYRQTLGQGPEFLTYFQNEAQLEKSRLLSDRFSAERPKGSFSTLEIQRTEQGDSAMYLCASSPLGTLNYGYTFGSGTRLTVV.

The rearrangement joins TRBV12-2 to TRBJ1-5; TRBD1 reflects the table's D call only, with no check against the DNA. TRBV12-2 is designated a pseudogene. The CDR3 is 16 amino acids. Here the CDR3 reads CASLLRQGGGNQPQHF. The CDR3, as DNA: TGTGCAAGTCTGTTGCGGCAGGGCGGTGGCAATCAGCCCCAGCATTTT.

V and J are TRBV10-3 and TRBJ2-1; 7 positions match TRBD2. The V segment lost 0 bases and the J segment 2 bases; nucleotides outside the gene matches: 4. The germline V gene has CDR1 ENHRY and CDR2 SYGVKD. This CDR3 comprises 16 residues. DNA of the CDR3: TGTGCCATCAGTGAGTCGGGCGGGAGAACCTACAATGAGCAGTTCTTC. Encoded protein: CAISESGGRTYNEQFF.

This chain links TRBV10-1 with TRBJ2-5, with 8 nucleotides matching TRBD2. The CDR3 runs to 13 residues. CDR1 and CDR2 from the germline V gene are WNHNN and SYGVQD (reference sequence). The V gene end was trimmed by 4 bases and the J gene end by 5 bases; junction bases not matched to a gene: 3. This chain's CDR3 is CASSGTSRETQYF. As DNA, the CDR3 is TGCGCCAGCAGTGGGACTAGCAGGGAGACCCAGTACTTC.

The chain links TRBV7-8 to TRBJ2-5; no clear D. V lost 0 bases to trimming and J lost 1 base, with 3 bases between them. The CDR3 is made up of 13 amino acids. The germline gives CDR1 SGHVS, CDR2 FQNEAQ. The CDR3 DNA sequence: TGTGCCAGCAGCTTAGCTCTCCAAGAGACCCAGTACTTC. It translates to CASSLALQETQYF.

The DNA of the CDR3 is TGTGCTAGCGGGGTAGCGGGGTCCTCCTACAATGAGCAGTTCTTC. Its translation is CASGVAGSSYNEQFF. V and J are TRBV12-5 and TRBJ2-1, with 8 bases lining up with TRBD2. Germline V lookup: CDR1 LGHNT, CDR2 FRNRAP. The length of the CDR3 is 15 residues. V lost 9 bases, J lost 0 bases, and 7 bases stayed unmatched.

As regards this clone: An end of the junction differs from the germline gene, which may be a read error. Other nucleotide sequences from this sample produce the same CDR3. The chain couples TRBV5-4 to TRBJ2-7; possibly TRBD2 for D (6 bases). Germline values: CDR1 SGHNT, CDR2 YYREEE (reference sequence). The length of the CDR3 is 16 residues. CDR3 DNA: TGTGCCAGCAGACCAACGGGAGACGGGTTGGCCTACGAGCAGTACTTT. Translation: CASRPTGDGLAYEQYF.

The J gene is TRBJ2-3, the V gene TRBV5-1, with D possibly matching TRBD1 (6 bases). The germline V gene has CDR1 SGHRS and CDR2 YFSETQ. V was trimmed by 0 bases and J by 13 bases, leaving 21 bases between them. The CDR3 length is 15 residues. CDR3 in DNA: TGCGCCAGCAGCTTGGCTCAGTCAGGGGTCGGACCTAAGTATTTT. Protein: CASSLAQSGVGPKYF.

The V and J genes are TRBV7-6 and TRBJ1-1; TRBD1 matches at 9 bases. Looked up from germline, CDR1 is SGHVS and CDR2 is FNYEAQ. The CDR3 has 15 amino acids. The trim removed 6 bases at V and 3 bases at J, leaving 8 bases unmatched. CDR3 residues: CASSPEQGADTEAFF. Written as DNA, the CDR3 is TGTGCCAGCAGTCCCGAACAGGGGGCCGACACTGAAGCTTTCTTT. The full variable domain, completed using reference TRBV7-6 and TRBJ1-1, is GAGVSQSPRYKVTKRGQDVALRCDPISGHVSLYWYRQALGQGPEFLTYFNYEAQQDKSGLPNDRFSAERPEGSISTLTIQRTEQRDSAMYRCASSPEQGADTEAFFGQGTRLTVV.

The CDR3: CASSPGLAGGFQETQYF. Here the CDR3 DNA reads TGTGCCAGCAGCCCCGGACTAGCGGGGGGGTTCCAAGAGACCCAGTACTTC. This rearrangement joins TRBV14 to TRBJ2-5; 15 bases line up with TRBD2. This CDR3 region has 17 residues. Germline values: CDR1 SGHDN, CDR2 FVKESK. The J segment lost 1 base and the V segment lost 4 bases, leaving 4 bases of the junction unmatched.

V gene TRBV18 combines with J gene TRBJ2-1; TRBD1 aligns across 7 bases. Germline lookup yields CDR1 KGHSH and CDR2 LQKENI. J gave up 8 bases and V 5 bases, and 6 bases lay outside the gene matches. The CDR3 spans 13 residues. The CDR3 DNA follows: TGTGCCAGCTCATTGGACAGGTTAGATGAGCAGTTCTTC. Translating it yields CASSLDRLDEQFF.

The rearrangement links TRBV5-6 to TRBJ1-2; 11 positions agree with TRBD1. The CDR3 length is 16 residues. Per the germline V gene, CDR1 is SGHDT and CDR2 is YYEEEE. After removal of 4 bases from V and 1 base from J, the junction contained 6 bases not matched to a gene. Here the CDR3 DNA reads TGTGCCAGCAGCATTGGGGGACAGGGGGTTAACTATGGCTACACCTTC. Its protein product is CASSIGGQGVNYGYTF. The full variable domain, in which reference TRBV5-6 and TRBJ1-2 provide the parts outside the CDR3, is DAGVTQSPTHLIKTRGQQVTLRCSPKSGHDTVSWYQQALGQGPQFIFQYYEEEERQRGNFPDRFSGHQFPNYSSELNVNALLLGDSALYLCASSIGGQGVNYGYTFGSGTRLTVV.

This clone has a handful of counts. This chain links TRBV10-2 with TRBJ2-3; TRBD1 is a possible D gene (5 bases). Looked up from germline, CDR1 is WSHSY and CDR2 is SAAADI. The CDR3 sequence is 15 residues long. With 7 bases removed from V and 4 bases from J, the gap between germline ends came to 18 bases. The CDR3 DNA reads TGCGCCAGCAAGTTAACAGGTTCATCTCCAGATACGCAGTATTTT. Its translation: CASKLTGSSPDTQYF.